This entry is about one T cell receptor beta chain. Its cognate antigen is unknown. The CDR3 extends over 14 amino acids. In germline, CDR1 is SGHTA, CDR2 FQGNSA. Trimming took 2 bases from V and 1 from J, leaving 8 bases between them. TCRdb keeps only in-frame clones here, not all; method: immunoSEQ multiplex PCR. Of about 140,000 clones in the sample, roughly 92% were seen once. The record originates from a study of T cell responses to AZD1222 COVID-19 vaccine. Findings of the study overall: Donors skewed white British and female; clonal diversity was possibly underestimated. The study reported that nearly half of spike-specific TCRs target unmutated variant regions. Of the AZD1222 recipients, only five to seven were seropositive at baseline.

This sequence joins TRBV7-2 and TRBJ1-1; D call uncertain. This sequence originates from an adult in good health. Material: peripheral blood, obtained on day 0 of AZD1222 vaccination. CDR3 in amino acids: CASSLLGSNTEAFF. In nucleotides, the CDR3 is TGTGCCAGCAGCTTATTGGGGTCGAACACTGAAGCTTTCTTT.